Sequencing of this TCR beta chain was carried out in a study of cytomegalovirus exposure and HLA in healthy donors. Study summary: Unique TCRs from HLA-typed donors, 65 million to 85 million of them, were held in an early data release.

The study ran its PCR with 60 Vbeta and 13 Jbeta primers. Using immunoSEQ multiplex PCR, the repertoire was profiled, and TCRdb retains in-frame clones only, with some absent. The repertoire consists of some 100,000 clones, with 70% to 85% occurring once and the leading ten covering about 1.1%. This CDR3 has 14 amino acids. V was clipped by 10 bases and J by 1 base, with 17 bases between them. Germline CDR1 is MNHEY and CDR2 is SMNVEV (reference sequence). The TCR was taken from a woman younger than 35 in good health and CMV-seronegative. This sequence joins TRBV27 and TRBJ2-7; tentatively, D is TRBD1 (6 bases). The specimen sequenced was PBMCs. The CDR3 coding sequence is TGTGCCACCAAACGACAGGCCGCATCCTACGAGCAGTACTTC. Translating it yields CATKRQAASYEQYF.